Following are 11 T cell receptor beta chains from one sample sequenced in a study of blood T cells in healthy people across ages. Then a second PCR, running about 7 to 11 cycles, was carried out with a sample-barcoded 5' primer and a J-beta primer mix. TCRdb called the 5' RACE reads again in MiXCR, with one record for every CDR3 protein. Of hundreds of thousands of distinct CDR3 sequences in the sample, about three fifths were seen once. The sample taken for sequencing was blood. These receptors all stem from a man under 40 in good health.

The rearrangement links TRBV12-3 or TRBV12-4 to TRBJ2-1; no firm D call. Trimming shortened V by 3 bases and J by 6 bases, and 6 bases separated the two germline ends. There are 12 residues in the CDR3. CDR3 in DNA: TGTGCCAGCAGTTTCCTCCCCAATGAGCAGTTCTTC. Protein: CASSFLPNEQFF.

This chain joins TRBV29-1 and TRBJ2-1; D ambiguous. The CDR3 runs 13 residues. From germline, CDR1 is SQVTM and CDR2 ANQGSEA. The ends were cut back, 7 bases at V and 5 bases at J, with 15 bases in the middle. CDR3 residues: CSASLDSHNEQFF. CDR3 in DNA: TGCAGCGCCTCATTGGATTCCCACAATGAGCAGTTCTTC.

The chain is built from TRBV6-5 and TRBJ2-3, with D unresolved. This CDR3 region has 15 residues. V lost 0 bases to trimming and J lost 2 bases, with 9 bases between them. CDR1 is MNHEY and CDR2 is SVGAGI in the germline V gene. Here the CDR3 DNA reads TGTGCCAGCAGTTACTCGTGGTCGAACACAGATACGCAGTATTTT. Translated: CASSYSWSNTDTQYF.

The sample holds many counts of this clonotype. The CDR3 protein is CASSKQETQYF. CDR3 nucleotides: TGTGCCAGCAGCAAGCAAGAGACCCAGTACTTC. The chain employs TRBV7-2 and TRBJ2-5; D ambiguous. From germline, CDR1 is SGHTA and CDR2 FQGNSA. With 5 bases removed from V and 2 bases from J, the gap between germline ends came to 3 bases. The CDR3 runs to 11 residues.

V gene TRBV13 combines with J gene TRBJ1-4; the D is unclear. The V end lost 0 bases, the J end lost 8 bases, and 16 bases lay between the germline ends. This CDR3 is built from 16 residues. In germline, CDR1 is PRHDT, CDR2 FYEKMQ (reference sequence). This CDR3 reads CASSLGVRWANEKLFF. CDR3 bases: TGTGCCAGCAGCTTAGGGGTCCGGTGGGCCAACGAAAAACTGTTTTTT.

The chain carries TRBV9 and TRBJ2-3, with TRBD2 matching 8 bases. The CDR3 spans 14 residues. CDR1 and CDR2 from the germline V gene are SGDLS and YYNGEE. The trim removed 3 bases at V and 4 bases at J, leaving 4 bases unmatched. The CDR3: CASSAQLAADTQYF. In DNA form, the CDR3 reads TGTGCCAGCAGCGCACAACTAGCGGCAGATACGCAGTATTTT. Based on the CDR3 plus reference TRBV9 and TRBJ2-3, the full variable domain is DSGVTQTPKHLITATGQRVTLRCSPRSGDLSVYWYQQSLDQGLQFLIQYYNGEERAKGNILERFSAQQFPDLHSELNLSSLELGDSALYFCASSAQLAADTQYFGPGTRLTVL.

J is TRBJ2-4 and V is TRBV20-1; possibly TRBD1 for D (6 bases). The CDR3 consists of 17 residues. Germline lookup yields CDR1 DFQATT and CDR2 SNEGSKA (reference sequence). The CDR3 sequence: CSRPITGRVLAKNIQYF. CDR3 bases: TGCTCCCGCCCGATTACAGGGCGGGTTTTAGCCAAAAACATTCAGTACTTC.

This clonotype occurred a few times. This chain links TRBV28 with TRBJ2-7, with 11 nucleotides matching TRBD1. This CDR3 has 17 amino acids. V gave up 5 bases and J gave up 0 bases; unmatched junction bases: 9. Germline lookup yields CDR1 MDHEN and CDR2 SYDVKM. CDR3 DNA: TGTGCCAGCAGTCCACGGACAGGGGGCTATCTCTCCTACGAGCAGTACTTC. Translation gives CASSPRTGGYLSYEQYF. The whole variable domain, filled in from reference TRBV28 and TRBJ2-7, reads DVKVTQSSRYLVKRTGEKVFLECVQDMDHENMFWYRQDPGLGLRLIYFSYDVKMKEKGDIPEGYSVSREKKERFSLILESASTNQTSMYLCASSPRTGGYLSYEQYFGPGTRLTVT.

The V call is TRBV11-1, the J call TRBJ2-1; either TRBD1 or TRBD2 may fit D (6 bases each). This CDR3 comprises 17 residues. The germline V and J ends were trimmed by 3 bases and 4 bases, with 19 bases remaining between them. CDR1 is SGHAT and CDR2 is FQDESV in the germline V gene (reference sequence). The CDR3 DNA follows: TGTGCCAGCAGCTTTTTAGCGCCCGGGGGCGTTTACAATGAGCAGTTCTTC. Its protein is CASSFLAPGGVYNEQFF.

As DNA, the CDR3 is TGCAGTGCTAGCGCAAGCTACAATGAGCAGTACTTC. Its translation is CSASASYNEQYF. J is TRBJ2-7 and V is TRBV20-1; D is undetermined. Germline values: CDR1 DFQATT, CDR2 SNEGSKA (reference sequence). Trimming left V 3 bases short and J 7 bases short, with 13 bases between. CDR3 length: 12 residues.

The chain links TRBV9 to TRBJ2-1; D gene uncertain. The CDR3 runs to 12 residues. In germline, CDR1 is SGDLS, CDR2 YYNGEE. The ends were cut back, 4 bases at V and 14 bases at J, with 16 bases in the middle. CDR3 nucleotides: TGTGCCAGCAGCATGGGTGGTAGTGGTAAGTTCTTC. It is translated as CASSMGGSGKFF. The entire variable domain, with the rest obtained from reference TRBV9 and TRBJ2-1, is as follows: DSGVTQTPKHLITATGQRVTLRCSPRSGDLSVYWYQQSLDQGLQFLIQYYNGEERAKGNILERFSAQQFPDLHSELNLSSLELGDSALYFCASSMGGSGKFFGPGTRLTVL.